This TCR beta chain is from a study of blood T cells in healthy people across ages. The authors ran a second PCR of about 6 to 11 cycles using a sample-barcoded 5' primer and a J-beta primer mix. Every sample returned 2.5 million or more CDR3-containing paired-end reads. TCRdb recomputed calls from the 5' RACE reads with MiXCR, one row per CDR3 protein. In the table there are more than 650,000 distinct CDR3 sequences, about 20% of which are singletons. V was shortened by 6 bases and J by 0 bases, with 9 bases between the two germline ends. The germline gives CDR1 KGHDR, CDR2 SFDVKD. The CDR3 consists of 14 residues. A word on this clonotype: Its antigen is currently unknown.

Whole-study findings and limits: Naive T cell percentage strongly correlated with TCR beta diversity.

Samples had at least 6.5 million PBMCs isolated from them. The amount of total RNA extracted per sample was at least 5.5 micrograms. Sequencing was carried out using blood. The J gene is TRBJ2-3, the V gene TRBV24-1; D uncertain. The TCR comes from an older man in good health. CDR3 residues: CATSRAGSTDTQYF. The CDR3 DNA sequence: TGTGCCACCAGTAGGGCTGGTAGCACAGATACGCAGTATTTT.